The next 13 T cell receptor beta chains were all read from a single sample in a study of T-cell memory formation after mild COVID-19. TCRdb re-called the 5' RACE reads through MiXCR, storing one row per CDR3 protein. The profile shows around 310,000 distinct CDR3 sequences, roughly an eighth of them singletons. The sample consisted of PBMCs or a T cell subset sorted from them (not recorded which). These receptors were collected from a man aged 18 to 30 who had mild COVID-19 (a few samples of this study predate the infection). Cell type and time point are not known.

This clonotype has at least ten counts. The V gene is TRBV27, the J gene TRBJ2-7; 8 positions match TRBD1. Trimming removed 5 bases from V and 6 bases from J; junction bases left unmatched: 9. The germline V gene encodes CDR1 MNHEY and CDR2 SMNVEV (reference sequence). The CDR3 has 14 residues. The CDR3 spells CASSRRQGLGEQYV. CDR3 sequence (DNA): TGTGCCAGCAGTCGCCGACAGGGGCTTGGCGAGCAGTACGTC.

This clonotype was counted many times. The chain is built from TRBV7-2 and TRBJ2-7; D unresolved. Trimming pared 2 bases from V and 3 bases from J, leaving 2 bases between. CDR3 length: 11 residues. Looked up from germline, CDR1 is SGHTA and CDR2 is FQGNSA. The CDR3 coding sequence is TGTGCCAGCAGCTTATACTACGAGCAGTACTTC. Translation: CASSLYYEQYF.

This rearrangement joins TRBV27 to TRBJ1-4; D not resolved. V lost 1 base to trimming and J lost 0 bases, with 15 bases between them. The germline CDR1 and CDR2 sequences are MNHEY and SMNVEV (reference sequence). There are 18 residues in the CDR3. The CDR3 DNA is TGTGCCAGCAGTTTATTTTCGGTGGACCCTGCAACTAATGAAAAACTGTTTTTT. It yields the protein CASSLFSVDPATNEKLFF.

This clonotype was counted a few times. This chain connects TRBV24-1 to TRBJ2-1; 10 bases line up with TRBD1. There are 15 residues in the CDR3. The V segment lost 7 bases and the J segment 4 bases; nucleotides outside the gene matches: 6. Per germline, CDR1 KGHDR and CDR2 SFDVKD. The CDR3 protein is CATSFPGQGYNEQFF. As DNA, the CDR3 is TGTGCCACCAGCTTTCCGGGACAGGGGTACAATGAGCAGTTCTTC.

The chain employs TRBV6-2 or TRBV6-3 and TRBJ2-7; D possibly corresponds to TRBD1 (6 bases). Trimming stripped 4 bases from V and 3 bases from J, with 10 bases between. The germline gives CDR1 MNHEY, CDR2 SVGEGT. The CDR3 consists of 13 residues. The CDR3 sequence: CASSLDRFYEQYF. CDR3 nucleotides: TGTGCCAGCAGTTTGGACAGATTCTACGAGCAGTACTTC.

This clonotype was seen a few times. V is TRBV7-8 and J is TRBJ2-1, with TRBD1 matching 8 bases. The CDR3 runs to 21 residues. Germline V gives CDR1 SGHVS, CDR2 FQNEAQ. With 1 base clipped from V and 0 bases from J, the junction kept 17 bases outside the gene matches. Here the CDR3 reads CASSLGRTGYDGESSYNEQFF. CDR3 DNA sequence: TGTGCCAGCAGCTTAGGTCGGACAGGGTACGATGGGGAGAGCTCCTACAATGAGCAGTTCTTC.

Ten or more counts support this clonotype. The chain employs TRBV9 and TRBJ2-7, with D uncertain. The germline V gene encodes CDR1 SGDLS and CDR2 YYNGEE. The CDR3 contains 13 residues. V was cut by 0 bases and J by 5 bases, with 9 bases left in between. CDR3 DNA sequence: TGTGCCAGCAGCGTAGGTCCGGCGAACGAGCAGTACTTC. This sequence encodes CASSVGPANEQYF.

The V and J genes are TRBV2 and TRBJ2-1; D might be TRBD1 (6 bases). The germline gives CDR1 SNHLY, CDR2 FYNNEI. This CDR3 is 14 amino acids long. The V end was cut by 8 bases, the J end by 1 base, with 12 bases between. The chain's CDR3 is CASLWQGSYNEQFF. CDR3 nucleotide sequence: TGTGCCAGCCTCTGGCAGGGGTCCTACAATGAGCAGTTCTTC.

The CDR3, as DNA: TGTGCCAGCAGTGTACGACTAGCGGGGTACCAAGAGACCCAGTACTTC. Amino acid sequence: CASSVRLAGYQETQYF. The J gene is TRBJ2-5, the V gene TRBV6-1; 11 bases align to TRBD2. CDR1 and CDR2 (germline): MNHNS, SASEGT. The CDR3 sequence is 16 residues long. J lost 0 bases, V lost 4 bases, and 4 bases had no gene match.

This clonotype was detected only a few times. This sequence joins TRBV3-1 and TRBJ2-3; D is possibly TRBD2 (7 bases). The germline V gene has CDR1 LGHDT and CDR2 YNNKEL (reference sequence). V lost 0 bases, J lost 4 bases, and 11 bases lay in between. The CDR3 contains 15 residues. CDR3 DNA sequence: TGTGCCAGCAGCCAAGATGGGGGGGCCCCAGATACGCAGTATTTT. Its protein is CASSQDGGAPDTQYF.

This chain joins TRBV5-1 and TRBJ1-2, with D possibly being TRBD1 (5 bases). The CDR3 is 14 residues long. Looked up from germline, CDR1 is SGHRS and CDR2 is YFSETQ. V gave up 4 bases and J gave up 5 bases, with 15 bases separating them. CDR3 residues: CASSTGLSWYGYTF. CDR3 sequence (DNA): TGCGCCAGCAGCACGGGACTAAGTTGGTATGGCTACACCTTC.

This rearrangement joins TRBV30 to TRBJ2-7; D not certain. CDR1 GTSNPN and CDR2 SVGIG come from the germline V gene (reference sequence). This CDR3 has 12 amino acids. V gave up 5 bases and J gave up 3 bases, with 11 bases separating them. DNA for the CDR3: TGTGCCTGGGGCGACGGAGTCTACGAGCAGTACTTC. Amino acid sequence: CAWGDGVYEQYF.

The chain recombines TRBV12-3 or TRBV12-4 with TRBJ2-1; a weak D match, TRBD1 (6 bases). The CDR3 has 15 amino acids. Trimming removed 1 base from V and 7 bases from J, with 14 bases in between. The CDR3 reads CASSLGRGEWNEQFF. CDR3 nucleotides: TGTGCCAGCAGTTTAGGCAGGGGAGAGTGGAATGAGCAGTTCTTC.